The sequence of this TCR beta chain was determined in a study of beta chain features in type 1 diabetes. Overall study: The patients were much like the healthy donors in age, gender and cell yields. Analysis included 107,917,701 sorted cells drawn from all samples. Whole-study findings and limits: Type 1 diabetes patients had moderately but significantly shorter TCRB CDR3s in all four CD4+ subsets. Shorter templates might be favored by PCR, and equally so in patients and in controls. Relative to healthy donors, patients appeared to have naive, central memory and Treg TCRB repertoires that were more similar.

Germline V gene data show CDR1 as SQVTM and CDR2 as ANQGSEA. CDR3 length: 14 amino acids. Trimming at V came to 6 bases and at J to 1 base, leaving 8 bases not matched to a gene. Remarks on this clone: Its antigen is currently unknown.

Reverse transcribing all isolated RNA meant expressed TCRB transcripts were sequenced. Some clones are missing from TCRdb's copy, which holds only in-frame ones; the method was immunoSEQ multiplex PCR. Among 640,000 or so clones listed, over 12% were seen once. The chain joins TRBV29-1 to TRBJ1-2; TRBD1 matches 7 bases. This TCR was recovered from a man aged 18 to 35 with type 1 diabetes. Sequences were obtained from naive CD4+ T cells from blood. In nucleotides, the CDR3 is TGCAGCGTCCCGGCAGGGGGGGGTAACTATGGCTACACCTTC. Its protein product is CSVPAGGGNYGYTF.